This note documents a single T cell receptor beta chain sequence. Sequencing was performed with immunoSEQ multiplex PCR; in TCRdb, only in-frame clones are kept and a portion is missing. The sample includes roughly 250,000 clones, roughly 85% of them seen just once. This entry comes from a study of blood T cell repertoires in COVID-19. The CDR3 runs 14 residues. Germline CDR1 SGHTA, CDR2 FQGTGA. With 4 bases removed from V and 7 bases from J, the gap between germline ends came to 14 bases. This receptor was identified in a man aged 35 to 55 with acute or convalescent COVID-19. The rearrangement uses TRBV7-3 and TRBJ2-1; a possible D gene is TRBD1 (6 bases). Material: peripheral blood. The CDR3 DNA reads TGTGCCAGCAGCTCGGGACAACCTGGAAATGAGCAGTTCTTC. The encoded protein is CASSSGQPGNEQFF.